One sample yielded the 17 T cell receptor beta chains listed below, sequenced in a study of blood T cell repertoires in COVID-19. Some clones are missing from TCRdb's copy, which holds only in-frame ones; the method was immunoSEQ multiplex PCR. The sample holds fewer than 400,000 clones, over 75% seen once. The sequenced sample consisted of PBMCs or T cells enriched from blood (not recorded which). Source of these receptors: a man aged 30-40 years who had recovered from COVID-19.

The chain carries TRBV10-3 and TRBJ2-3, with 8 bases identical to TRBD2. This CDR3 comprises 16 residues. V gave up 0 bases and J gave up 3 bases; unmatched junction bases: 5. Germline assignment: CDR1 ENHRY and CDR2 SYGVKD. The CDR3 sequence: CAISESSGGGTDTQYF. The CDR3 DNA reads TGTGCCATCAGTGAGTCCAGCGGGGGAGGTACAGATACGCAGTATTTT.

The J gene is TRBJ2-7, the V gene TRBV28, with TRBD1 matching over 7 bases. The CDR3 covers 14 residues. Trimming at V came to 5 bases and at J to 4 bases, leaving 8 bases not matched to a gene. Per germline, CDR1 MDHEN and CDR2 SYDVKM. In nucleotides, the CDR3 is TGTGCCAGCAGTCCCGGGACAGTTAGTTACGAGCAGTACTTC. Protein: CASSPGTVSYEQYF.

This rearrangement joins TRBV6-5 to TRBJ1-2; perhaps TRBD1 as D (6 bases). CDR3 length equals 13 residues. Trimming pared 4 bases from V and 2 bases from J, leaving 8 bases between. Germline V gene lookup returns CDR1 MNHEY and CDR2 SVGAGI. The chain's CDR3 is CASSSQGNYGYTF. CDR3 DNA sequence: TGTGCCAGCAGTTCACAGGGCAACTATGGCTACACCTTC.

The chain has TRBV28 and TRBJ1-6; 8 nucleotides match TRBD1. CDR3 size: 16 residues. Unmatched junction bases numbered 10, after V lost 3 bases and J lost 9 bases. Germline CDR1 reads MDHEN; CDR2 reads SYDVKM. The CDR3 nucleotides are TGTGCCAGCAGTTTCCCCGGACAGGGTAGGCGTTCACCCCTCCACTTT. Protein sequence: CASSFPGQGRRSPLHF.

Here the CDR3 DNA reads TGTGCCAGCAACGTCAGGGTCGCAGATACGCAGTATTTT. As protein: CASNVRVADTQYF. J is TRBJ2-3 and V is TRBV11-2; perhaps TRBD1 as D (5 bases). There are 13 residues in the CDR3. V was cut by 7 bases and J by 4 bases, with 12 bases left in between. CDR1 is SGHAT and CDR2 is FQNNGV in the germline V gene.

This chain joins TRBV7-2 and TRBJ2-5; 7 positions match TRBD2. From germline, CDR1 is SGHTA and CDR2 FQGNSA. V lost 2 bases, J lost 7 bases, and 10 bases stayed unmatched. This CDR3 contains 15 residues. CDR3: CASSLPASSGGTQYF. The CDR3 DNA reads TGTGCCAGCAGCTTACCGGCGAGCTCGGGGGGGACCCAGTACTTC.

This clone has only one observation. V is TRBV27 and J is TRBJ2-2; D is ambiguous. The CDR3 has 13 amino acids. Between the trimmed V and J ends, which lost 5 bases and 5 bases, there was a span of 9 bases. Germline values: CDR1 MNHEY, CDR2 SMNVEV (reference sequence). The CDR3 bases are TGTGCCAGCAGTCCCCCAGGAACCGGGGAGCTGTTTTTT. It is translated as CASSPPGTGELFF.

V gene TRBV7-9 combines with J gene TRBJ1-2; a weak D match, TRBD1 (6 bases). Germline CDR1 is SEHNR and CDR2 is FQNEAQ (reference sequence). This CDR3 spans 15 amino acids. The V gene lost 4 bases and the J gene lost 0 bases, with 12 bases spanning the gap. Written as DNA, the CDR3 is TGTGCCAGCAGCTCGCAGGGGACCACTAACTATGGCTACACCTTC. Amino acid sequence: CASSSQGTTNYGYTF.

The chain employs TRBV7-3 and TRBJ1-2; 7 bases align to TRBD1. The CDR3 totals 17 residues. V was pared by 2 bases and J by 5 bases, with 14 bases of the junction left unmatched. The V gene's germline CDR1 is SGHTA and CDR2 FQGTGA. The CDR3 protein is CASSLARGTGDLYGYTF. Written as DNA, the CDR3 is TGTGCCAGCAGCTTAGCAAGAGGCACAGGGGATCTGTATGGCTACACCTTC.

This clone has just one count. The chain couples TRBV3-1 (or the pseudogene TRBV3-2) to TRBJ1-3; D remains unclear. The CDR3 consists of 16 residues. Germline V gene lookup returns CDR1 LGHDT and CDR2 YNNKEL (reference sequence). V was pared by 2 bases and J by 0 bases, with 11 bases between. The CDR3 bases are TGTGCCAGCAGCCAAAGCAGGCCGAGCTCTGGAAACACCATATATTTT. Translation: CASSQSRPSSGNTIYF.

CDR3 nucleotides: TGCGCCAGCAGCTTAGGGGATCAATATGAAAAACTGTTTTTT. Translated: CASSLGDQYEKLFF. V gene TRBV5-1 combines with J gene TRBJ1-4, with D tentatively TRBD1 (5 bases). CDR1 and CDR2 from the germline V gene are SGHRS and YFSETQ. The CDR3 has 14 amino acids. Trimming removed 2 bases from V and 6 bases from J, with 11 bases in between. The full variable domain, rest sourced from reference TRBV5-1 and TRBJ1-4, is KAGVTQTPRYLIKTRGQQVTLSCSPISGHRSVSWYQQTPGQGLQFLFEYFSETQRNKGNFPGRFSGRQFSNSRSEMNVSTLELGDSALYLCASSLGDQYEKLFFGSGTQLSVL.

The genes are TRBV2 and TRBJ1-5, with a weak D call TRBD1 (6 bases). Trimming shortened V by 3 bases and J by 8 bases, and 17 bases separated the two germline ends. There are 15 residues in the CDR3. Germline V lookup: CDR1 SNHLY, CDR2 FYNNEI. The CDR3 bases are TGTGCCAGCAGTGAGGGGTTAGGGGGTTGGGAGCCCCAGCATTTT. Amino acid sequence: CASSEGLGGWEPQHF.

V gene TRBV27 combines with J gene TRBJ2-5, with D perhaps matching TRBD2 (6 bases). V was clipped by 6 bases and J by 5 bases, with 19 bases between them. The CDR3 loop spans 15 amino acids. Looked up from germline, CDR1 is MNHEY and CDR2 is SMNVEV (reference sequence). The CDR3 region is CASSPTGGVGETQYF. CDR3 bases: TGTGCCAGCAGCCCAACCGGGGGAGTGGGGGAGACCCAGTACTTC.

The chain links TRBV28 to TRBJ1-1; no firm D call. The V gene lost 2 bases and the J gene lost 4 bases, with 5 bases spanning the gap. Germline V lookup: CDR1 MDHEN, CDR2 SYDVKM. There are 12 residues in the CDR3. This chain's CDR3 is CASSLKATEAFF. As DNA, the CDR3 is TGTGCCAGCAGTTTAAAAGCCACTGAAGCTTTCTTT. Full variable domain (missing parts from reference TRBV28 and TRBJ1-1): DVKVTQSSRYLVKRTGEKVFLECVQDMDHENMFWYRQDPGLGLRLIYFSYDVKMKEKGDIPEGYSVSREKKERFSLILESASTNQTSMYLCASSLKATEAFFGQGTRLTVV.

The rearrangement links TRBV5-6 to TRBJ1-2; tentative D call: TRBD1 (6 bases). V lost 2 bases, J lost 4 bases, and 12 bases lay in between. The V gene's germline CDR1 is SGHDT and CDR2 YYEEEE. The CDR3 runs to 14 residues. The CDR3 bases are TGTGCCAGCAGCTTTAAATTACAGGGCTATGGCTACACCTTC. Residues: CASSFKLQGYGYTF.

The sample holds many counts of this clone. V gene TRBV18 combines with J gene TRBJ1-6; D is undetermined. Germline assignment: CDR1 KGHSH and CDR2 LQKENI. With 3 bases removed from V and 5 bases from J, the gap between germline ends came to 8 bases. The CDR3 consists of 14 residues. CDR3 residues: CASSPSQNNSPLHF. For the CDR3, the DNA is TGTGCCAGCTCACCGTCACAGAATAATTCACCCCTCCACTTT.

The genes are TRBV14 and TRBJ1-4; D may be TRBD1 (6 bases). This CDR3 is 14 amino acids long. V was clipped by 4 bases and J by 4 bases, with 10 bases between them. Germline V gene lookup returns CDR1 SGHDN and CDR2 FVKESK. The CDR3 DNA reads as TGTGCCAGCAGCCTAGTAGGGGGTAATGAAAAACTGTTTTTT. This sequence encodes CASSLVGGNEKLFF.